This T cell receptor (beta chain) was identified during a study of T cell repertoires in cytomegalovirus infection. For the study at large: Public TCR beta signatures were indicative of both CMV infection and a matching HLA type.

TCRdb passed the reads through MiXCR, listing each CDR3 protein once. The table shows approximately 750,000 distinct CDR3 sequences, with roughly a third occurring only once. Of note for this clonotype: Its antigen is undetermined.

The CDR3 spans 15 residues. CDR1 is MNHEY, CDR2 SVGAGI, per germline. Trimming shortened V by 7 bases and J by 3 bases, and 15 bases separated the two germline ends. Regarding the study as a whole: What dominated the ex vivo response were HLA-C-restricted CMV-specific TCR beta clonotypes.

The source of this sequence is a human donor in good health (CMV status not recorded). Some clones in this sample may be carry-over from other donors' samples. The sample comprised PBMCs. The chain couples TRBV6-5 to TRBJ2-2; possibly TRBD1 for D (6 bases). The chain's CDR3 is CASNPGVGYTGELFF. For the CDR3, the DNA is TGTGCCAGCAACCCAGGGGTTGGGTACACCGGGGAGCTGTTTTTT.